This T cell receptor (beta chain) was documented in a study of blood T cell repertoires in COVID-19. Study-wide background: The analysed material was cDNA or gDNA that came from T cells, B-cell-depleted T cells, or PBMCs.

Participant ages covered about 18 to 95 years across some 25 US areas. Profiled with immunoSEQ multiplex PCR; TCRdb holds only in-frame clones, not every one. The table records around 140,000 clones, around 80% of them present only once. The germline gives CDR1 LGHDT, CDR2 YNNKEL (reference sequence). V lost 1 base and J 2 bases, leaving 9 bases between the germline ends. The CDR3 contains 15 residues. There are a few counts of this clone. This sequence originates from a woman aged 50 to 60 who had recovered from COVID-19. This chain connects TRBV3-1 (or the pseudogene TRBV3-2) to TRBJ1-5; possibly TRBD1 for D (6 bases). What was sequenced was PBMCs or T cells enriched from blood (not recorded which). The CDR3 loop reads CASSQVSGGNQPQHF. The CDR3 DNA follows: TGTGCCAGCAGCCAAGTCTCAGGGGGCAATCAGCCCCAGCATTTT.